The next 14 T cell receptor beta chains were all read from a single sample in a study of human T cells and chemical hapten exposure. The time point denotes: pre-sensitization, week 0. Treatment of the sample: therapeutic diphenylcyclopropenone sensitization with weekly scalp DPC. Total RNA extraction was carried out from unfractionated whole blood. TCRdb re-called the RACE reads with MiXCR, one entry per CDR3 protein. The data show approximately 50,000 distinct CDR3 sequences, approximately 9.6% seen once. Sequenced here: whole blood, sampled in connection with sensitization to the hapten diphenylcyclopropenone (DPC). All receptors come from a woman aged 25 to 39 with alopecia areata. Some clones in this sample may be carry-over from other donors' samples.

CDR3 sequence (DNA): TGTGCCAGCAGTTTAGCAGGGAACAATCAGCCCCAGCATTTT. This sequence encodes CASSLAGNNQPQHF. The chain employs TRBV12-3 or TRBV12-4 and TRBJ1-5; D unresolved. There are 14 residues in the CDR3. The V gene lost 0 bases and the J gene lost 3 bases, with 6 bases spanning the gap.

This clonotype was seen repeatedly, ten times or more. The V call is TRBV18, the J call TRBJ1-1, with a possible D match to TRBD1 (5 bases). Per germline, CDR1 KGHSH and CDR2 LQKENI. The V gene lost 0 bases and the J gene lost 6 bases, with 11 bases spanning the gap. The CDR3 covers 14 residues. Here the CDR3 reads CASSPPDTHPEAFF. The CDR3, as DNA: TGTGCCAGCTCACCACCGGACACGCACCCTGAAGCTTTCTTT.

The chain combines TRBV19 with TRBJ1-6; TRBD1 is a possible D gene (5 bases). The CDR3 spans 16 residues. Germline CDR1 is LNHDA and CDR2 is SQIVND (reference sequence). The V gene lost 3 bases and the J gene lost 7 bases, with 16 bases spanning the gap. CDR3 region: CASSIPRVYENSPLHF. CDR3 nucleotide sequence: TGTGCCAGTAGTATCCCCAGGGTGTATGAAAATTCACCCCTCCACTTT.

This clonotype was observed a few times. The rearrangement uses TRBV11-3 and TRBJ2-2; a weak D match, TRBD1 (7 bases). V dropped 1 base and J dropped 3 bases, with 12 bases sitting between them. The CDR3 runs 16 residues. Germline lookup yields CDR1 SGHNT and CDR2 YENEEA. The CDR3 sequence: CASSLGGTVHTGELFF. The DNA of the CDR3 is TGTGCCAGCAGCTTAGGCGGGACAGTCCACACCGGGGAGCTGTTTTTT. Full variable domain (missing parts from reference TRBV11-3 and TRBJ2-2): EAGVVQSPRYKIIEKKQPVAFWCNPISGHNTLYWYLQNLGQGPELLIRYENEEAVDDSQLPKDRFSAERLKGVDSTLKIQPAELGDSAVYLCASSLGGTVHTGELFFGEGSRLTVL.

The V and J genes are TRBV5-5 and TRBJ2-1, with 7 bases matching TRBD2. Germline lookup yields CDR1 SGHKS and CDR2 YYEKEE (reference sequence). V lost 3 bases to trimming and J lost 5 bases; unmatched junction nucleotides: 5. The CDR3 runs 14 residues. The DNA for the CDR3 is TGTGCCAGCAGCTCACCGGGACTAAACAATGAGCAGTTCTTC. Translating it yields CASSSPGLNNEQFF.

This clonotype was counted a few times. This sequence joins TRBV7-6 and TRBJ1-1; a weak D match, TRBD1 (5 bases). The CDR3 has 13 amino acids. The V gene lost 4 bases and the J gene lost 6 bases, with 12 bases spanning the gap. Germline V gene lookup returns CDR1 SGHVS and CDR2 FNYEAQ. The CDR3 here is CASSSDSFAEAFF. In nucleotides, the CDR3 is TGTGCCAGCAGCTCCGACAGCTTCGCTGAAGCTTTCTTT.

The chain has TRBV5-1 and TRBJ2-5; 7 bases match TRBD1. The CDR3 totals 13 residues. In germline, CDR1 is SGHRS, CDR2 YFSETQ. Trimming removed 6 bases from V and 3 bases from J; junction bases left unmatched: 5. Written as DNA, the CDR3 is TGCGCCAGCACCCCAACAGGGGAAGAGACCCAGTACTTC. Protein: CASTPTGEETQYF.

Concerning this clonotype itself: This CDR3 is missing its conserved last phenylalanine or tryptophan, likely due to a read error. It is unclear where the CDR3 begins or ends on the DNA, so no DNA is shown, and the CDR3 is as TCRdb lists it. The V and J genes are TRBV6-5 and TRBJ1-1. Inclusive of both ends, the CDR3 amounts to 8 amino acids. Germline V gives CDR1 MNHEY, CDR2 SVGAGI. This CDR3 reads CASPTILS.

The sample holds a few counts of this clonotype. The V and J genes are TRBV6-2 or TRBV6-3 and TRBJ1-1, with D unclear. From germline, CDR1 is MNHEY and CDR2 SVGEGT. Trimming pared 2 bases from V and 4 bases from J, leaving 14 bases between. CDR3 length: 15 amino acids. CDR3 DNA: TGTGCCAGCAGTTACCAGACGGGCCGGGGCACTGAAGCTTTCTTT. Amino acid sequence: CASSYQTGRGTEAFF.

This clonotype was seen ten or more times. The rearrangement uses TRBV5-1 and TRBJ2-7; 8 positions match TRBD1. With V trimmed by 4 bases and J by 6 bases, 12 bases remained unmatched. The CDR3 sequence is 15 residues long. Germline CDR1 is SGHRS and CDR2 is YFSETQ. CDR3 nucleotide sequence: TGCGCCAGCAGCACCAAGACAGGGGTCGTCGGCGAGCAGTACTTC. Translated: CASSTKTGVVGEQYF.

This chain connects TRBV7-2 to TRBJ2-3; 8 nucleotides match TRBD2. The germline V gene has CDR1 SGHTA and CDR2 FQGNSA. The J segment lost 4 bases and the V segment lost 1 base, leaving 7 bases of the junction unmatched. This CDR3 is 16 amino acids long. CDR3 region: CASSLGWRGDSDTQYF. CDR3 nucleotides: TGTGCCAGCAGCTTAGGCTGGCGGGGGGATTCAGATACGCAGTATTTT.

This clonotype appeared a few times. The chain recombines TRBV28 with TRBJ1-1; 8 nucleotides align to TRBD1. The CDR3 covers 17 residues. Trimming cost V 5 bases and J 3 bases; bases outside gene matches: 14. CDR1 and CDR2 (germline): MDHEN, SYDVKM. For the CDR3, the DNA is TGTGCCAGCAGTCCCACAGGGGGGGTCAAGGTGGACACTGAAGCTTTCTTT. Encoded protein: CASSPTGGVKVDTEAFF.

This clonotype was counted at least ten times. The chain carries TRBV4-3 and TRBJ1-4, with a possible D match to TRBD1 (6 bases). Germline lookup yields CDR1 LGHNA and CDR2 YSLEER. V was pared by 2 bases and J by 4 bases, with 11 bases between. This CDR3 is built from 15 residues. The CDR3 DNA sequence: TGCGCCAGCAGCCAATTAGGGGGATTTAATGAAAAACTGTTTTTT. It specifies CASSQLGGFNEKLFF.

The chain employs TRBV20-1 and TRBJ2-5, with 11 bases fitting TRBD2. With V trimmed by 8 bases and J by 0 bases, 11 bases remained unmatched. There are 16 residues in the CDR3. Per germline, CDR1 DFQATT and CDR2 SNEGSKA (reference sequence). CDR3 nucleotide sequence: TGCAGTACCGCGGGACTAGCGGCAAGCTACCAAGAGACCCAGTACTTC. Its protein is CSTAGLAASYQETQYF.